The next 28 T cell receptor beta chains were all read from a single sample in a study of blood T cells in healthy people across ages. A sample-barcoded 5' primer and a J-beta primer mix were used in a second PCR of about 7 to 12 cycles. MiXCR, run by TCRdb on the 5' RACE reads, gives a single entry per CDR3 protein. The table shows approximately 760,000 distinct CDR3 sequences, with approximately 25% occurring only once. These sequences were also reported in another study, on T cells of mothers and their children.

The sequenced sample was blood. The receptors derive from a boy between 10 and 17 years old in good health.

The table lists this clonotype with a few counts. Sequence at one end of the junction differs from germline and may be a read error. The rearrangement uses TRBV28 and TRBJ2-7; 7 bases are a match to TRBD1. The CDR3 runs 15 residues. Germline lookup yields CDR1 MDHEN and CDR2 SYDVKM. CDR3 amino acids: CASRSPPGGTYEQCF. The CDR3 nucleotides read TGTGCCAGCAGGTCCCCGCCAGGGGGTACCTACGAGCAGTGCTTC.

The genes are TRBV20-1 and TRBJ1-2; tentative D call: TRBD1 (5 bases). The CDR3 length is 12 residues. Between the trimmed V and J ends, which lost 6 bases and 0 bases, there was a span of 8 bases. The germline V gene encodes CDR1 DFQATT and CDR2 SNEGSKA (reference sequence). The CDR3 reads CSARDPNYGYTF. CDR3 nucleotide sequence: TGCAGTGCCCGGGACCCTAACTATGGCTACACCTTC.

This clonotype appeared a few times. The V and J genes are TRBV29-1 and TRBJ1-2; weak D call: TRBD1 (6 bases). V dropped 8 bases and J dropped 5 bases, with 12 bases sitting between them. Germline-derived CDR1 and CDR2 are SQVTM and ANQGSEA. The CDR3 has 11 residues. The CDR3 bases are TGCAGCACTCGGCAGGGGTATGGCTACACCTTC. Its protein is CSTRQGYGYTF. The whole variable domain, filled in from reference TRBV29-1 and TRBJ1-2, reads SAVISQKPSRDICQRGTSLTIQCQVDSQVTMMFWYRQQPGQSLTLIATANQGSEATYESGFVIDKFPISRPNLTFSTLTVSNMSPEDSSIYLCSTRQGYGYTFGSGTRLTVV.

The chain combines TRBV28 with TRBJ2-2; 8 bases match TRBD1. The V gene end was trimmed by 6 bases and the J gene end by 5 bases; junction bases not matched to a gene: 8. CDR1 MDHEN and CDR2 SYDVKM come from the germline V gene. The CDR3 runs to 15 residues. The CDR3 reads CASRLRQGSTGELFF. The CDR3 nucleotides are TGTGCCAGCAGGCTCAGACAGGGGAGTACCGGGGAGCTGTTTTTT.

The chain has TRBV11-3 and TRBJ1-1; D is unclear. The CDR3 has 15 amino acids. The germline gives CDR1 SGHNT, CDR2 YENEEA. Trimming removed 4 bases at V and 4 bases at J, with 16 bases between. The DNA of the CDR3 is TGTGCCAGCAGCTCACGGACGGGAGTTTCCACTGAAGCTTTCTTT. Encoded protein: CASSSRTGVSTEAFF.

This clonotype was observed a handful of times. One junction end disagrees with the germline gene, perhaps due to a read error. V and J are TRBV4-3 and TRBJ1-4; D is undetermined. This CDR3 has 14 amino acids. The germline gives CDR1 LGHNA, CDR2 YSLEER. The CDR3 is CASSQDTSNEELFF. CDR3 DNA sequence: TGCGCCAGCAGCCAAGATACGTCTAATGAAGAACTGTTTTTT.

V usage is TRBV6-6 and J usage is TRBJ1-3; D unclear. Germline CDR1 reads MNHNY; CDR2 reads SVGAGI (reference sequence). The V end was cut by 0 bases, the J end by 8 bases, with 5 bases between. The CDR3 contains 12 residues. The CDR3 region has the DNA TGTGCCAGCAGTTACTCGTCGGACACCATATATTTT. Translation: CASSYSSDTIYF.

This clonotype was detected only a few times. The chain has TRBV7-2 and TRBJ1-4; D ambiguous. The CDR3 loop spans 15 amino acids. Germline V gene lookup returns CDR1 SGHTA and CDR2 FQGNSA. V lost 4 bases to trimming and J lost 5 bases, with 14 bases between them. The chain's CDR3 is CASSSQTQLNEKLFF. The CDR3 DNA is TGTGCCAGCAGCTCCCAAACCCAGCTCAATGAAAAACTGTTTTTT.

The V gene is TRBV2, the J gene TRBJ2-1, with D maybe TRBD2 (6 bases). Germline CDR1 reads SNHLY; CDR2 reads FYNNEI. V was pared by 10 bases and J by 0 bases, with 16 bases between. The CDR3 has 15 residues. In DNA, the CDR3 is TGTGCCATCGCGACTAAGACTAGCTCCTACAATGAGCAGTTCTTC. It encodes CAIATKTSSYNEQFF.

This chain links TRBV3-1 with TRBJ2-1; D uncertain. CDR3 length equals 13 residues. Germline V gene lookup returns CDR1 LGHDT and CDR2 YNNKEL (reference sequence). The V end lost 4 bases, the J end lost 4 bases, and 8 bases lay between the germline ends. This CDR3 reads CASSPHEYNEQFF. The CDR3 DNA is TGTGCCAGCAGCCCTCACGAGTACAATGAGCAGTTCTTC.

In its sample, this clonotype was seen a few times. V usage is TRBV4-3 and J usage is TRBJ1-6; D not resolved. Trimming cost V 0 bases and J 7 bases, with 16 bases left between them. The CDR3 spans 17 residues. The germline V gene has CDR1 LGHNA and CDR2 YSLEER. The CDR3 DNA follows: TGCGCCAGCAGCCAAGATCTGGAGGAACAGAGGAATTCACCCCTCCACTTT. This codes for CASSQDLEEQRNSPLHF.

This clonotype appeared a few times. The genes are TRBV9 and TRBJ2-1; D is perhaps TRBD1 (6 bases). From germline, CDR1 is SGDLS and CDR2 YYNGEE. The CDR3 loop spans 16 amino acids. V lost 0 bases, J lost 6 bases, and 16 bases lay in between. CDR3 loop: CASSVATAQGVNEQFF. For the CDR3, the DNA is TGTGCCAGCAGCGTAGCTACGGCACAGGGTGTCAATGAGCAGTTCTTC.

The chain employs TRBV24-1 and TRBJ2-1; no clear D gene. The V end was cut by 5 bases, the J end by 4 bases, with 11 bases between. The CDR3 sequence is 14 residues long. Germline CDR1 and CDR2: KGHDR and SFDVKD. CDR3 loop: CATSGQISYNEQFF. CDR3 DNA sequence: TGTGCCACCAGTGGCCAGATCAGTTACAATGAGCAGTTCTTC.

The chain carries TRBV28 and TRBJ2-1; 8 bases match TRBD1. The CDR3 totals 14 residues. Germline V CDR1 and CDR2: MDHEN, SYDVKM. V dropped 5 bases and J dropped 6; count of bases not matched to a gene: 6. CDR3 protein: CASSPQTGVNEQFF. CDR3 in DNA: TGTGCCAGCAGTCCCCAGACAGGGGTCAATGAGCAGTTCTTC. The complete variable domain, with remaining parts taken from reference TRBV28 and TRBJ2-1, reads DVKVTQSSRYLVKRTGEKVFLECVQDMDHENMFWYRQDPGLGLRLIYFSYDVKMKEKGDIPEGYSVSREKKERFSLILESASTNQTSMYLCASSPQTGVNEQFFGPGTRLTVL.

The chain has TRBV28 and TRBJ2-7, with 7 bases fitting TRBD2. Per germline, CDR1 MDHEN and CDR2 SYDVKM. This CDR3 is built from 15 residues. Germline trimming cut 2 bases from V and 0 bases from J; bases unmatched to any gene: 4. The CDR3 sequence: CASSLAGVSSYEQYF. The CDR3, as DNA: TGTGCCAGCAGTTTAGCGGGAGTAAGCTCCTACGAGCAGTACTTC. The full variable domain, completed using reference TRBV28 and TRBJ2-7, is DVKVTQSSRYLVKRTGEKVFLECVQDMDHENMFWYRQDPGLGLRLIYFSYDVKMKEKGDIPEGYSVSREKKERFSLILESASTNQTSMYLCASSLAGVSSYEQYFGPGTRLTVT.

This clonotype was seen only once. The rearrangement joins TRBV7-9 to TRBJ1-2; D might be TRBD1 (6 bases). The CDR3 has 15 residues. Deletions cut 1 base from V and 6 bases from J, with 15 bases between. Germline-derived CDR1 and CDR2 are SEHNR and FQNEAQ (reference sequence). CDR3 DNA sequence: TGTGCCAGCAGCTTAGGGGAGCCAAACAGGGATGGCTACACCTTC. Protein sequence: CASSLGEPNRDGYTF.

This clonotype was seen ten or more times. A junction end diverges from the germline sequence, so it may reflect a read error. V and J are TRBV7-7 and TRBJ2-1, with D unresolved. The length of the CDR3 is 13 residues. The germline V gene encodes CDR1 SSHAT and CDR2 FNYEAQ (reference sequence). CDR3 protein: CASSPGAGNEQFF. The CDR3 nucleotides are TGTGCTAGCAGCCCGGGCGCTGGCAATGAGCAGTTCTTC.

This clonotype was seen just once. The V call is TRBV6-5, the J call TRBJ2-5; D is tentatively TRBD1 or TRBD2 (6 bases each). This CDR3 is 14 amino acids long. CDR1 is MNHEY and CDR2 is SVGAGI in the germline V gene. The ends were cut back, 6 bases at V and 1 base at J, with 12 bases in the middle. CDR3 nucleotide sequence: TGTGCCAGCAGACGATCGGGGGCCCAAGAGACCCAGTACTTC. Translation gives CASRRSGAQETQYF.

This clonotype has more than one count but fewer than ten. The chain carries TRBV7-2 and TRBJ2-2; 10 nucleotides line up with TRBD2. Germline-derived CDR1 and CDR2 are SGHTA and FQGNSA. Unmatched junction bases numbered 6, after V lost 1 base and J lost 7 bases. This CDR3 is built from 16 residues. The CDR3 DNA reads as TGTGCCAGCAGCTTAGTAAGCGGGAGGGCTCACGGGGAGCTGTTTTTT. This encodes CASSLVSGRAHGELFF.

This clonotype was seen more than once but under ten times. V and J are TRBV6-6 and TRBJ1-1; D is unresolved. The CDR3 consists of 15 residues. The germline V gene encodes CDR1 MNHNY and CDR2 SVGAGI (reference sequence). Trimming took 6 bases from V and 2 from J, leaving 16 bases between them. CDR3 sequence (DNA): TGTGCCAGCAGGGGTCTAGCCCCCCTTAACACTGAAGCTTTCTTT. It translates to CASRGLAPLNTEAFF.

The chain employs TRBV7-8 and TRBJ2-4; 7 positions agree with TRBD1. V dropped 0 bases and J dropped 0; count of bases not matched to a gene: 8. The CDR3 has 18 residues. Germline loops: CDR1 SGHVS, CDR2 FQNEAQ. The CDR3 region has the DNA TGTGCCAGCAGCTTAGCGAAACAGGGGATCTTAGCCAAAAACATTCAGTACTTC. As protein: CASSLAKQGILAKNIQYF.

The genes are TRBV7-2 and TRBJ1-6; no firm D call. The V end lost 1 base, the J end lost 9 bases, and 4 bases lay between the germline ends. Germline CDR1 SGHTA, CDR2 FQGNSA. The CDR3 consists of 12 residues. CDR3 in DNA: TGTGCCAGCAGCTTAGACTTTTCACCCCTCCACTTT. It yields the protein CASSLDFSPLHF.

The J gene is TRBJ1-6, the V gene TRBV12-3 or TRBV12-4; 8 bases match TRBD1. The CDR3 is made up of 17 amino acids. V lost 5 bases and J lost 5; bases outside the gene matches: 11. DNA for the CDR3: TGTGCCAGCAGTCAAGTCTGGACAGGGCCAGATAATTCACCCCTCCACTTT. Translated: CASSQVWTGPDNSPLHF.

The chain employs TRBV29-1 and TRBJ1-4, with TRBD1 matching over 9 bases. V gave up 5 bases and J gave up 7 bases; unmatched junction bases: 8. The V gene's germline CDR1 is SQVTM and CDR2 ANQGSEA. This CDR3 spans 14 amino acids. CDR3 DNA sequence: TGCAGCGTTCATCCAGGACAGGGGTCTGAAAAACTGTTTTTT. It codes for CSVHPGQGSEKLFF.

This chain connects TRBV5-1 to TRBJ1-6, with D possibly being TRBD1 (5 bases). CDR1 and CDR2 (germline): SGHRS, YFSETQ. There are 15 residues in the CDR3. V shed 0 bases and J shed 9 bases, with 13 bases lying between them. The CDR3 region is CASSLEAGGTSPLHF. The CDR3 DNA sequence: TGCGCCAGCAGCTTGGAGGCGGGGGGGACTTCACCCCTCCACTTT.

The chain uses TRBV13 and TRBJ2-6; 8 nucleotides match TRBD1. The CDR3 sequence is 19 residues long. The germline gives CDR1 PRHDT, CDR2 FYEKMQ (reference sequence). V shed 5 bases and J 0 bases; nucleotides not matched to a gene: 12. CDR3 DNA: TGTGCCAGCAGCCCACAGGGGACAGGTGAGCCCTCTGGGGCCAACGTCCTGACTTTC. Translated, it gives CASSPQGTGEPSGANVLTF.

This clonotype has more than one count but fewer than ten. V gene TRBV12-3 or TRBV12-4 combines with J gene TRBJ2-7; TRBD2 is a possible D gene (6 bases). Deletions cut 3 bases from V and 4 bases from J, with 13 bases between. The CDR3 length is 14 residues. The CDR3 loop reads CASSFGGTDYEQYF. The CDR3 DNA reads TGTGCCAGCAGTTTTGGGGGGACTGATTACGAGCAGTACTTC.

The chain is built from TRBV6-5 and TRBJ1-1; D remains unclear. CDR1 MNHEY and CDR2 SVGAGI come from the germline V gene. There are 13 residues in the CDR3. Between the trimmed V and J ends, which lost 6 bases and 0 bases, there was a span of 8 bases. CDR3 sequence: CASRSRMNTEAFF. CDR3 nucleotides: TGTGCCAGCAGAAGTAGAATGAACACTGAAGCTTTCTTT.